This T cell receptor beta chain was recorded in a study of CD8 T cells in ankylosing spondylitis. The CDR3 runs 18 residues. Looked up from germline, CDR1 is SGHAT and CDR2 is FQDESV (reference sequence). The V gene end was trimmed by 5 bases and the J gene end by 0 bases; junction bases not matched to a gene: 12. Study conclusions and caveats: CD8+ cells made up the disease-linked clones, which were relatively rare in peripheral blood. Seemingly characteristic of ankylosing spondylitis blood was a TCR beta motif consisting of under 10 highly homologous variants.

TCRdb redid the calling of the 5' RACE reads with MiXCR, one entry per CDR3 protein. The sample lists about 510,000 distinct CDR3 sequences, about 5% occurring once. As concerns this clonotype: Its cognate antigen is unknown.

The specimen sequenced was blood, either unsorted or a sorted T cell fraction (not recorded which). This receptor was taken from a male donor with ankylosing spondylitis. The rearrangement uses TRBV11-1 and TRBJ2-1, with 8 bases identical to TRBD2. CDR3 sequence reads: CASSPIGGADLSYNEQFF. CDR3 nucleotides: TGTGCCAGCAGCCCAATCGGGGGGGCCGATCTCTCCTACAATGAGCAGTTCTTC.